A single sample is the source of the 4 T cell receptor beta chains below, sequenced in a study of blood T cell repertoires in COVID-19. Profiling relied on immunoSEQ multiplex PCR, and the TCRdb table lists in-frame clones only, not all of them. This sample has 220,000 or so clones, with around nine tenths found just once. Specimen: PBMCs or T cells enriched from blood (not recorded which). These receptors all come from a woman in her fifties or sixties with acute COVID-19.

This chain joins TRBV19 and TRBJ2-5; 8 nucleotides agree with TRBD1. The J segment lost 6 bases and the V segment lost 7 bases, leaving 10 bases of the junction unmatched. Germline V CDR1 and CDR2: LNHDA, SQIVND (reference sequence). The CDR3 totals 14 residues. CDR3 residues: CASKGTGITQTQYF. CDR3 sequence (DNA): TGTGCCAGTAAAGGGACAGGAATAACACAGACCCAGTACTTC.

This CDR3 is CASSSHYEQFF. The DNA for the CDR3 is TGTGCCAGCAGTTCCCACTATGAGCAGTTCTTC. This chain connects TRBV6-5 to TRBJ2-1; D is ambiguous. The CDR3 loop spans 11 amino acids. Germline V gene sequence: CDR1 MNHEY, CDR2 SVGAGI. V was trimmed by 4 bases and J by 8 bases, leaving 6 bases between them.

The V call is TRBV5-1, the J call TRBJ2-5, with TRBD2 matching 12 bases. The CDR3 is 16 amino acids. Germline trimming cut 4 bases from V and 0 bases from J; bases unmatched to any gene: 4. In germline, CDR1 is SGHRS, CDR2 YFSETQ. The CDR3 region is CASSAGTSGYQETQYF. The CDR3 region has the DNA TGCGCCAGCAGCGCAGGGACTAGCGGGTACCAAGAGACCCAGTACTTC.

This chain links TRBV5-8 with TRBJ2-5; 10 bases are shared with TRBD1. The CDR3 has 16 residues. V shed 0 bases, J shed 1 base, and the junction held 3 bases outside the gene matches. Per the germline V gene, CDR1 is SGHTS and CDR2 is YDEGEE. This CDR3 is CASSLGDRGPQETQYF. Here the CDR3 DNA reads TGTGCCAGCAGCTTGGGGGACAGGGGACCCCAAGAGACCCAGTACTTC. The variable domain in full, completed from reference TRBV5-8 and TRBJ2-5, reads EAGVTQSPTHLIKTRGQQATLRCSPISGHTSVYWYQQALGLGLQFLLWYDEGEERNRGNFPPRFSGRQFPNYSSELNVNALELEDSALYLCASSLGDRGPQETQYFGPGTRLLVL.